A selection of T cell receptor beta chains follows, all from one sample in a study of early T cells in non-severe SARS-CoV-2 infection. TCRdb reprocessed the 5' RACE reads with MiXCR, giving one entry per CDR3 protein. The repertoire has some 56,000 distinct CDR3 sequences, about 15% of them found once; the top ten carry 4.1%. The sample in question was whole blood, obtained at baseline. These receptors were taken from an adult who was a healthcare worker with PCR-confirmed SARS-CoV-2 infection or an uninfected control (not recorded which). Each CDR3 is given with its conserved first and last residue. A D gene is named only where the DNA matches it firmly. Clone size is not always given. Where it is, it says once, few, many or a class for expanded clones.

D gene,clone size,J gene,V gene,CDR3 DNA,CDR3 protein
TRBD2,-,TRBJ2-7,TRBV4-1,TGCGCCAGCAGCCGCGACAGAGATAGCGGGAGCTCCTACGAGCAGTACTTC,CASSRDRDSGSSYEQYF
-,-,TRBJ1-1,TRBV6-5,TGTGCCAGCAGACGGGACGGCACATACACTGAAGCTTTCTTT,CASRRDGTYTEAFF
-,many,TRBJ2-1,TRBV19,TGTGCCAGTAGTGGGCAAGCAATAAGTAGGCAGCAGTTCTTC,CASSGQAISRQQFF
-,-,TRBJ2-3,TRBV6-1,TGTGCCAGCAAGAGGCCCACAGATACGCAGTATTTT,CASKRPTDTQYF
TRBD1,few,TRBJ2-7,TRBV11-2,TGTGCCAGCAGAGACCGGGACAGAGCCTCCTACGAGCAGTACTTC,CASRDRDRASYEQYF
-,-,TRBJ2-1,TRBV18,TGTGCCAGCTCACCGGAGGTCCAGGTTGCCCTACTCTTC,CASSPEVQVALLF
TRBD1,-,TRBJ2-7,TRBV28,TGTGCCAGCAGCCCGGGACAGGTAGTAGGCTACGAGCAGTACTTC,CASSPGQVVGYEQYF
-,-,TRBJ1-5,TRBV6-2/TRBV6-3,TGTGCCAGCAGTTACGACAGTGATCAGCCCCAGCATTTT,CASSYDSDQPQHF
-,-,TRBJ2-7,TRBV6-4,TGTGCCAGCAGAACCTCGGGGCAAGCCCTGAGGATCTACGAGCAGTACTTC,CASRTSGQALRIYEQYF
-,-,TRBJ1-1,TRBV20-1,TGCAGTGCTAGAGACAGGGCCAACACTGAAGCTTTCTTT,CSARDRANTEAFF
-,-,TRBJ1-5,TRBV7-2,-,CASSLVGEGIEHF
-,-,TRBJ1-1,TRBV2,TGTGCCAGCAATTCAGAGGGCTGGAACACTGAAGCTTTCTTT,CASNSEGWNTEAFF
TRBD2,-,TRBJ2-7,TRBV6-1,TGTGCCAGCAGTGACCGACTAGCGGGGGCCTACGAGCAGTACTTC,CASSDRLAGAYEQYF
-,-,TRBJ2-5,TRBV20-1,TGCAGTGCTATCCCGGGGACACTGACTGGGACCCAGTACTTC,CSAIPGTLTGTQYF
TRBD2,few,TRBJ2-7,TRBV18,TGTGCCAGCTCACCAGGAAGCGGGAGTGGCAGAACCGGACGTTACGAGCAGTACTTC,CASSPGSGSGRTGRYEQYF
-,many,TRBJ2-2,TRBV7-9,TGTGCCAGCAGCCCGCCGGAGCGCACCGGGGAGCTGTTTTTT,CASSPPERTGELFF
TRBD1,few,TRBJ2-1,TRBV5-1,TGCGCCAGCAGCTGGACAGGGGAGCAGTTCTTC,CASSWTGEQFF
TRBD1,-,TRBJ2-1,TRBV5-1,TGCGCCAGCCGAGGACAGGGAGCCGATGAGCAGTTCTTC,CASRGQGADEQFF
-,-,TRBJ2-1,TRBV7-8,TGTGCCAGCAGAACCGGAAATGAGCAGTTCTTC,CASRTGNEQFF
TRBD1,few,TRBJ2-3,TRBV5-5,TGTGCCAGCAGCTTCAGGACAGGGGCAGATACGCAGTATTTT,CASSFRTGADTQYF
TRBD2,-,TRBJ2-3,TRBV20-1,TGCAGTGCTAGAGGTGGACTAGAGGTAGCAGATACGCAGTATTTT,CSARGGLEVADTQYF
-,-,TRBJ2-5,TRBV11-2,TGTGCCAGCAGCTTAGTCCCGGGAGTAAGCCAAGAGACCCAGTACTTC,CASSLVPGVSQETQYF
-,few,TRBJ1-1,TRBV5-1,TGCGCCAGCAGGACGGGGGAGAACACTGAAGCTTTCTTT,CASRTGENTEAFF
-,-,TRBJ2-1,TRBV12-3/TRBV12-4,TGTGCCAGCAGTCCCTCGGGGGCCCACGGCAATGAGCAGTTCTTC,CASSPSGAHGNEQFF
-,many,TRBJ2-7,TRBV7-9,TGTGCCAGCAGCCTTGTTCATCTCTACGAGCAGTACTTC,CASSLVHLYEQYF
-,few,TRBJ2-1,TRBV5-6,TGTGCCAGCAGCTTGGCCAGTCCCTTGTTGGATGAGCAGTTCTTC,CASSLASPLLDEQFF
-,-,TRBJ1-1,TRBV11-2,TGTGCCAGCAGCCGTACAATTTTGAACACTGAAGCTTTCTTT,CASSRTILNTEAFF
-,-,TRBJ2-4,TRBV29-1,TGCAGCGTTAGGGGAAGGGGGTTAAACATTCAGTACTTC,CSVRGRGLNIQYF
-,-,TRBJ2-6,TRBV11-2,TGTGCCAGCAGCGCTGCAGGGGCTGGGGCCAACGTCCTGACTTTC,CASSAAGAGANVLTF
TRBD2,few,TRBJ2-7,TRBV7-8,TGTGCCAGCAGCTTAGTAATGTCTAGCGGGAGGAAGGGTGAGCAGTACTTC,CASSLVMSSGRKGEQYF
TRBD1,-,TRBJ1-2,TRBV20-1,TGCAGTGCTAGTGGGGCGACAGGGGTAAATTTCTACACCTTC,CSASGATGVNFYTF
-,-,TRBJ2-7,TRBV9,TGTGCCAGCAGCGCCATAACCGGACCGACCTACGAGCAGTACTTC,CASSAITGPTYEQYF
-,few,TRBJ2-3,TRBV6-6,TGTGCCAGCAGTTACAGGGGAAAAAGCACAGATACGCAGTATTTT,CASSYRGKSTDTQYF
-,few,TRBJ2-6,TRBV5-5,TGTGCCAGCAACCGGGCTGGGGCCAACGTCCTGACTTTC,CASNRAGANVLTF
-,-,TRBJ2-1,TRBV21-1,TGTGCCAGCAGCAAATCTCCCCGGCCCGGCTCGGGAGAGCAGTTCTTC,CASSKSPRPGSGEQFF
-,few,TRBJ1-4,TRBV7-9,TGTGCCAGCCTTGGGAGTATTGAAAAACTGTTTTTT,CASLGSIEKLFF
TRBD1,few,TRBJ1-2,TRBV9,TGTGCCAGCAGCCCTCGGGACAGGGGAAACTATGGCTACACCTTC,CASSPRDRGNYGYTF
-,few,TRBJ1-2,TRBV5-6,TGTGCCAGCAGCTTTCCAGGGAATCCAGCCTACACCTTC,CASSFPGNPAYTF
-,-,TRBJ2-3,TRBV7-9,TGTGCCAGCAGCTTTACCCTCGAATCCGGCACAGATACGCAGTATTTT,CASSFTLESGTDTQYF
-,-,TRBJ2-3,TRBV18,TGTGCCAGCTCACCGACTAGATCTAGCACAGATACGCAGTATTTT,CASSPTRSSTDTQYF
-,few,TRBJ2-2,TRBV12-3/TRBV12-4,TGTGCCAGCAGTTTATCGGGGTGGGAGCTGTTTTTT,CASSLSGWELFF
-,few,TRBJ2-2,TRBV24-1,TGTGCCACCAGTATTAGAATGTATCCGGGGCAGGAGAACACCGGGGAGCTGTTTTTT,CATSIRMYPGQENTGELFF
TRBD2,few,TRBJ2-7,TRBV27,TGTGCCAGCCGAGTTCAAGCGGGGGGCCCCTACGAGCAGTACTTC,CASRVQAGGPYEQYF
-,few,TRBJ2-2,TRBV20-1,TGCAGTGCTAGAGAGGCCCTCACCGGGGAGCTGTTTTTT,CSAREALTGELFF
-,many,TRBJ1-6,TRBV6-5,TGTGCCAGCAGTGTAGGACAGCTAAATTCACCCCTCCACTTT,CASSVGQLNSPLHF
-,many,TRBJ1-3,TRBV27,TGTGCCAGCCCGAGGGGGACAAGGGTTTCTACCTCTGGAAACACCATATATTTT,CASPRGTRVSTSGNTIYF
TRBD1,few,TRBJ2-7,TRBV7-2,TGTGCCAGCAGCTTAGGAAGGGGACAGGGGGCCTACGAGCAGTACTTC,CASSLGRGQGAYEQYF
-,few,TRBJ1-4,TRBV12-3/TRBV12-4,TGTGCCAGCAGTCTCTCGGACTCTTCCTCTAATGAAAAACTGTTTTTT,CASSLSDSSSNEKLFF
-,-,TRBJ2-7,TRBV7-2,TGTGCCAGCAGCTTAGCAGCGGACGTCTACTACGAGCAGTACTTC,CASSLAADVYYEQYF
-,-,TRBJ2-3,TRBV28,TGTGCCAGCAGTCTCCGGCTTCGGATCACAGATACGCAGTATTTT,CASSLRLRITDTQYF
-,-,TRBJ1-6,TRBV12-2,TGTGCAAGTCGGAGACAGGGAATGCAAAGCTCCTATAATTCACCCCTCCACTTT,CASRRQGMQSSYNSPLHF
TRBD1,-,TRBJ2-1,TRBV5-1,TGCGCCAGCAGCCTCTGGACAGGCTCAGGCAATGAGCAGTTCTTC,CASSLWTGSGNEQFF
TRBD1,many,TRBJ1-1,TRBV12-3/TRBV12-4,TGTGCCAGCAGTTTCCCGACAGGGGATGGGGCTGAAGCTTTCTTT,CASSFPTGDGAEAFF
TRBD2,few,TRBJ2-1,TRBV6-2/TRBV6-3,TGTGCCAGCAGTTCCCAGGCTAGCGGGTACAATGAGCAGTTCTTC,CASSSQASGYNEQFF
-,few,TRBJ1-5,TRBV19,TGTGCCAGTAGTATTGGATGGGGCCAGCCCCAGCATTTT,CASSIGWGQPQHF